This TCR beta chain came from a study of beta chain features in type 1 diabetes. Study as a whole: When patients were set against healthy donors, age, gender and cell yields were similar.

This clone was counted a few times. Its specificity is not known. Germline CDR1 and CDR2: LNHNV and YYDKDF (reference sequence). This CDR3 comprises 11 residues. Between the trimmed V and J ends, which lost 3 bases and 10 bases, there was a span of 7 bases. Study results and limitations: In every one of the four CD4+ subsets, TCRB CDR3s were moderately but significantly shorter in Type 1 diabetes patients. The naive, central memory and Treg TCRB repertoires showed an apparent similarity that was greater among patients than among healthy donors. Type 1 diabetes patients had VDJ junctions that carried fewer insertions and more deletions.

The entirety of the isolated RNA underwent reverse transcription, so expressed TCRB transcripts were sequenced. Measured with immunoSEQ multiplex PCR; TCRdb has only the in-frame clones, and not every one. The profile shows over 650,000 clones, around an eighth of them singletons. All of the sorted populations showed purity greater than 95%. The J gene is TRBJ2-1, the V gene TRBV15; D unclear. The origin of this receptor is a man between 18 and 29 years old with type 1 diabetes. Sequences were obtained from naive CD4+ T cells from blood. This CDR3 reads CATSSGREQFF. Here the CDR3 DNA reads TGTGCCACCAGCAGTGGTAGAGAGCAGTTCTTC.